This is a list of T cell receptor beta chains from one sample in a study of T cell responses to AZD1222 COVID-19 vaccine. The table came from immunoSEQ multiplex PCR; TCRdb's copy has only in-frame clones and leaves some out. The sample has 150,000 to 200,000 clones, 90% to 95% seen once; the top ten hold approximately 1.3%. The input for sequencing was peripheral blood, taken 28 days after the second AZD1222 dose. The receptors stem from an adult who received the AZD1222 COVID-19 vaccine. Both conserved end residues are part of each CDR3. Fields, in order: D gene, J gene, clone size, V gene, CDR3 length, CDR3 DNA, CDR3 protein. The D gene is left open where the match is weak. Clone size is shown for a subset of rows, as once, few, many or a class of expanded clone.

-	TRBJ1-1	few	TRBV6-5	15	TGTGCCAGCAGTTACCGCCAGGTCTCGAACACTGAAGCTTTCTTT	CASSYRQVSNTEAFF
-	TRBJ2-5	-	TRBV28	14	TGTGCCAGCATCCCCTTGGGGGAAGGAGAGACCCAGTACTTC	CASIPLGEGETQYF
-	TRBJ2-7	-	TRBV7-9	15	TGTGCCAGCAGCTTACGAACCCCGCTACGCTACGAGCAGTACTTC	CASSLRTPLRYEQYF
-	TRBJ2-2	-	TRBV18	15	TGTGCCAGCTCACCCCCGGCCGGGAACACCGGGGAGCTGTTTTTT	CASSPPAGNTGELFF
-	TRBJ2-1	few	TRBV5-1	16	TGCGCCAGCAGCTTGGTAGCGCAGAGGAGAGCGAATGAGCAGTTCTTC	CASSLVAQRRANEQFF
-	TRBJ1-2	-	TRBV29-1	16	TGCAGCGTTGAAGCCACCAGACAGGCCAACATCTATGGCTACACCTTC	CSVEATRQANIYGYTF
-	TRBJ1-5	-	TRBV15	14	TGTGCCACCAGCCCTTCACGGGGCAATCAGCCCCAGCATTTT	CATSPSRGNQPQHF
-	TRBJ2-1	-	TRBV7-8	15	TGTGCCAGCAGCTCCCGAACTACCGTCTACAATGAGCAGTTCTTC	CASSSRTTVYNEQFF
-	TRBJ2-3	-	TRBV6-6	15	TGTGCCAGCACTTTACGGGGGCTCGGCACAGATACGCAGTATTTT	CASTLRGLGTDTQYF
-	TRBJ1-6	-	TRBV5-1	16	TGCGCCAGCAGCTTGGCCTTAGGGCAGGATTATTCACCCCTCCACTTT	CASSLALGQDYSPLHF
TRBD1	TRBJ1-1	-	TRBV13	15	TGTGCCAGCAGTGACAGGGGCGTCCTGAACACTGAAGCTTTCTTT	CASSDRGVLNTEAFF
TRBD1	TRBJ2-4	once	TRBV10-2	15	TGCGCCAGCAGTGGGGACAGGGGGCTCTCGGACATTCAGTACTTC	CASSGDRGLSDIQYF
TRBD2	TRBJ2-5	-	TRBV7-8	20	TGTGCCAGCATCAGATTCATATTGGGACTAGCGGGGGGAATCCAAGAGACCCAGTACTTC	CASIRFILGLAGGIQETQYF
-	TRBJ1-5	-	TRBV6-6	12	TGTGCCAGCAGTTACGCGAATCAGCCCCAGCATTTT	CASSYANQPQHF
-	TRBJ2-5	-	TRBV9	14	TGTGCCAGCAGCTTCGGGACTCCTCAAGAGACCCAGTACTTC	CASSFGTPQETQYF
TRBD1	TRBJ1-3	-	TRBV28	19	TGTGCCAGCAGTCCTTACTTAACCAGGGGGCAGGGTGCTGGAAACACCATATATTTT	CASSPYLTRGQGAGNTIYF
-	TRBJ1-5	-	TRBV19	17	TGTGCCAGTAGTACGTCCCCCCCTTGGGCCCTCAATCAGCCCCAGCATTTT	CASSTSPPWALNQPQHF
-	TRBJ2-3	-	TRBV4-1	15	TGCGCCAGCAACCCCAGGCTCAGTGGCACAGATACGCAGTATTTT	CASNPRLSGTDTQYF
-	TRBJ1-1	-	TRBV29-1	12	TGCAGCGTTGAGGTGGAGAACACTGAAGCTTTCTTT	CSVEVENTEAFF
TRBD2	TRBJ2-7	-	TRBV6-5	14	TGTGCCAGCAGGATGACTAGCTTGCCATACGAGCAGTACTTC	CASRMTSLPYEQYF